This T cell receptor (beta chain) emerged from a study of T-cell memory formation after mild COVID-19. This clonotype turned up a few times. The antigen is not known. Findings and caveats of the study: Among contracting clones, CD4+ were mainly CM/EM and CD8+ enriched in EMRA. Balance between CD4 and CD8 was seen in clones contracting day 15 to 85, and a CD4+ lean was seen in later expanders.

This CDR3 has 15 amino acids. Trimming cost V 0 bases and J 4 bases; bases outside gene matches: 4. Germline CDR1 reads DFQATT; CDR2 reads SNEGSKA (reference sequence). Constant-segment primers were used for 5'RACE, and the resulting TCR alpha and TCR beta cDNA libraries carried sample barcodes and UMIs. TCRdb processed the 5' RACE reads anew with MiXCR; each CDR3 protein has one entry. The data show under 300,000 distinct CDR3 sequences, around 16% seen once. The sequencing input was PBMCs or a T cell subset sorted from them (not recorded which). This rearrangement joins TRBV20-1 to TRBJ2-5, with TRBD2 matching 11 bases. The receptor's source is a man younger than 35 who had mild COVID-19 (a few samples of this study predate the infection). Cell type and time point are not known. The CDR3 DNA reads TGCAGTGCTAGAGATAGGACTAGCGGGCGAGAGACCCAGTACTTC. Amino acid sequence: CSARDRTSGRETQYF.